These 15 T cell receptor beta chains originate from one sample sequenced in a study of T cell repertoires in cytomegalovirus infection. These receptors lack a known antigen. Via MiXCR, TCRdb re-called the reads, giving one row per CDR3 protein. The sample lists roughly 800,000 distinct CDR3 sequences, around 29% occurring once. The specimen was cultured CD8+ T cells from PBMCs, collected from culture after CMV antigen stimulation. These receptors were obtained from a human donor in good health (CMV status not recorded). Some clones in this sample may be carry-over from other donors' samples.

Note on this clonotype: A read error may produce the germline difference seen at one junction end. The chain carries TRBV2 and TRBJ1-1; the match to TRBD1 covers 7 bases. Germline lookup yields CDR1 SNHLY and CDR2 FYNNEI. This CDR3 region has 15 residues. The CDR3: CASSLGTATNTEALF. The CDR3, as DNA: TGTGCCAGCAGCCTCGGGACAGCCACGAACACTGAAGCTCTCTTT.

On this clonotype: A read error may produce the germline difference seen at one junction end. The chain links TRBV12-3 or TRBV12-4 to TRBJ2-1; D is unresolved. The CDR3 totals 11 residues. The CDR3 loop is CASSLGIPVLF. CDR3 DNA sequence: TGTGCCAGCAGTTTAGGGATCCCCGTCCTCTTC.

This clonotype was counted a single time. V and J are TRBV6-2 or TRBV6-3 and TRBJ2-7; 8 positions agree with TRBD1. CDR3 length equals 17 residues. Germline CDR1 reads MNHEY; CDR2 reads SVGEGT. Trimming took 2 bases from V and 2 from J; bases not matched to a gene: 11. The CDR3 loop is CASSYPTSGQGTYEQYV. The DNA of the CDR3 is TGTGCCAGCAGTTACCCCACCTCCGGACAGGGCACCTACGAGCAGTACGTC.

Only a few counts were recorded for this clonotype. One junction end disagrees with the germline gene, perhaps due to a read error. The chain employs TRBV7-9 and TRBJ1-2; unclear D gene. CDR3 length: 11 amino acids. Germline V CDR1 and CDR2: SEHNR, FQNEAQ (reference sequence). The CDR3, as DNA: TGTGCCAGCAGCTTAGAGGTGGAACTCCCCTTC. Protein: CASSLEVELPF.

As concerns this clonotype: This CDR3 is missing its conserved last phenylalanine or tryptophan, likely due to a read error. The chain recombines TRBV19 with TRBJ2-1, with 8 bases aligning to TRBD1. Germline CDR1 and CDR2: LNHDA and SQIVND (reference sequence). Losses at the gene ends were 4 bases for V and 8 bases for J; bases not matched to a gene: 16. The CDR3 has 17 residues. CDR3 DNA sequence: TGTGCCAGTAGTACCTTAGGGTCGGGACAGGTGGGCGATGAGCAGTTCATC. Amino acids: CASSTLGSGQVGDEQFI.

This clonotype has only a few counts. This chain joins TRBV7-9 and TRBJ1-1; tentative D call: TRBD1 (5 bases). The CDR3 is 14 amino acids. V lost 1 base and J 8 bases, leaving 14 bases between the germline ends. Per the germline V gene, CDR1 is SEHNR and CDR2 is FQNEAQ (reference sequence). The CDR3 region has the DNA TGTGCCAGCAGCTTAGTAGAGGGGCGTCGAGAAGCTTTCTTT. Translated, it gives CASSLVEGRREAFF.

V usage is TRBV7-2 and J usage is TRBJ2-2; TRBD2 is a possible D gene (6 bases). This CDR3 comprises 16 residues. CDR1 is SGHTA, CDR2 FQGNSA, per germline. V was trimmed by 4 bases and J by 5 bases, leaving 17 bases between them. CDR3 loop: CASSSYEGRRTGELFF. In nucleotides, the CDR3 is TGTGCCAGCAGCTCATACGAGGGGAGGAGGACCGGGGAGCTGTTTTTT.

In this sample, this clonotype turned up a few times. The V gene is TRBV7-9, the J gene TRBJ2-5; D uncertain. The V gene's germline CDR1 is SEHNR and CDR2 FQNEAQ (reference sequence). This CDR3 is 15 amino acids long. Deletions cut 4 bases from V and 6 bases from J, with 18 bases between. Written as DNA, the CDR3 is TGTGCCAGCAGCTCGGGTGGAGTACCAACGAAGACCCAGTACTTC. It yields the protein CASSSGGVPTKTQYF.

The rearrangement joins TRBV29-1 to TRBJ2-1; D call uncertain. Germline V gene data show CDR1 as SQVTM and CDR2 as ANQGSEA. This CDR3 has 15 residues. V gave up 2 bases and J gave up 5 bases, with 16 bases separating them. The CDR3 DNA reads as TGCAGCGTTGAATCGGTAGGCCTTTACGACAATGAGCAGTTCTTC. It translates to CSVESVGLYDNEQFF.

This clonotype appeared a few times. The rearrangement uses TRBV15 and TRBJ1-5; D possibly corresponds to TRBD1 (5 bases). The CDR3 loop spans 15 amino acids. The V gene's germline CDR1 is LNHNV and CDR2 YYDKDF (reference sequence). Trimming stripped 3 bases from V and 1 base from J, with 10 bases between. The CDR3 bases are TGTGCCACCAGCAGGTTAAAGGGGAGCAATCAGCCCCAGCATTTT. Translating gives CATSRLKGSNQPQHF.

The rearrangement links TRBV19 to TRBJ2-1, with TRBD2 identical over 11 bases. Unmatched junction bases numbered 4, after V lost 7 bases and J lost 2 bases. The germline V gene encodes CDR1 LNHDA and CDR2 SQIVND (reference sequence). CDR3 length equals 15 residues. CDR3 DNA sequence: TGTGCCAGTACCTTAGCGGGGGGGCCCTACAATGAGCAGTTCTTC. Residues: CASTLAGGPYNEQFF.

This chain links TRBV7-9 with TRBJ1-4; tentatively, D is TRBD1 (5 bases). Germline V gives CDR1 SEHNR, CDR2 FQNEAQ (reference sequence). The CDR3 covers 13 residues. V was cut by 6 bases and J by 8 bases, with 13 bases left in between. CDR3 nucleotide sequence: TGTGCCAGCAGACCGCCGGGACCGGAAAAACTGTTTTTT. This sequence encodes CASRPPGPEKLFF.

The chain employs TRBV2 and TRBJ2-2, with 7 bases lining up with TRBD1. Trimming removed 10 bases from V and 3 bases from J; junction bases left unmatched: 5. Germline V CDR1 and CDR2: SNHLY, FYNNEI. The CDR3 covers 13 residues. For the CDR3, the DNA is TGTGCCACCCGGACAGGCTACACCGGGGAGCTGTTTTTT. This encodes CATRTGYTGELFF.

Concerning this clonotype itself: The junction differs from germline at one of its ends, possibly a read error. The chain links TRBV12-3 or TRBV12-4 to TRBJ2-7; D is unresolved. CDR3 length: 10 residues. The CDR3 reads CASSSPPPAF. The CDR3, as DNA: TGTGCCAGCAGTTCTCCTCCACCCGCTTTC.

The chain recombines TRBV6-6 with TRBJ2-7; tentatively, D is TRBD1 (6 bases). This CDR3 comprises 14 residues. Germline CDR1 reads MNHNY; CDR2 reads SVGAGI (reference sequence). Trimming took off 6 bases at V and 1 base at J, with 13 bases between the two ends. The DNA of the CDR3 is TGTGCCAGCAGACCACTAGGACAGTCCTACGAGCAGTACTTC. It translates to CASRPLGQSYEQYF.